This record looks at one T cell receptor (beta chain) sequence and its context. This specimen belongs to a study of cytomegalovirus exposure and HLA in healthy donors. Amplification used 60 Vbeta primers and 13 Jbeta primers. Sequenced by immunoSEQ multiplex PCR; TCRdb stores in-frame clones only, minus some. The sample has around 230,000 clones, roughly 84% seen once. The CDR3 consists of 14 residues. Trimming cost V 5 bases and J 2 bases; bases outside gene matches: 6. Germline values: CDR1 SGHTA, CDR2 FQGTGA. The sequenced sample consisted of PBMCs. The chain links TRBV7-3 to TRBJ2-7, with TRBD1 matching over 7 bases. The clonotype was recovered from a girl aged 2-15 years in good health and CMV-seronegative. For the CDR3, the DNA is TGTGCCAGCAGCGAGAGGGGGCCGCCCTACGAGCAGTACTTC. This gives the protein CASSERGPPYEQYF.